The subject of this entry is one T cell receptor (beta chain). Its antigen is still unknown. The sample belongs to a study of molecular identifiers for immune sequencing clone quantification. Study-level results: Clones of above 20 RNA copies carried over 98% of effector molecules; in naive cells they carried under 1%.

Each CDR3 protein is one row after TCRdb ran MiXCR on the PCR reads. The table records some 100,000 distinct CDR3 sequences, 36% of them present only once. The CDR3 consists of 16 residues. CDR1 LGHDT and CDR2 YNNKEL come from the germline V gene (reference sequence). V was pared by 1 base and J by 4 bases, with 4 bases of the junction left unmatched. The sequence came from a human donor in good health. Some libraries in this study had Jurkat cell RNA spiked in. The specimen sequenced was naive CD8+ T cells from blood, with Jurkat cell RNA spiked in. The subset denotes: FACS-sorted CD8+CD4-CCR7+CD45RA+ naive T cells. This sequence joins TRBV3-1 and TRBJ2-7; 13 bases are shared with TRBD2. In DNA, the CDR3 is TGTGCCAGCAGCCAAGGGGGACTAGCGGGAATTTACGAGCAGTACTTC. The encoded protein is CASSQGGLAGIYEQYF.